This entry lists 29 T cell receptor beta chains sequenced from one sample in a study of T cells in Graves' hyperthyroidism and ophthalmopathy. RNA transcripts yielded amplified TCR beta CDR3 regions. RT-PCR in the first round (using the HTBI primer set) targeted the TCR CDR3. Using its own MiXCR run on the multiplex PCR reads, TCRdb lists one record per CDR3 protein. The sample holds some 250,000 distinct CDR3 sequences, less than 15% seen once. Sequenced sample: blood. These receptors all come from a woman in her thirties or forties with Graves' hyperthyroidism that later progressed to Graves' ophthalmopathy.

In its sample, this clonotype was seen many times. The chain joins TRBV11-2 to TRBJ2-3; a weak D match, TRBD1 (6 bases). CDR1 and CDR2 from the germline V gene are SGHAT and FQNNGV. V was shortened by 5 bases and J by 0 bases, with 15 bases between the two germline ends. This CDR3 has 16 amino acids. This chain's CDR3 is CASSAIRGPSTDTQYF. In DNA, the CDR3 is TGTGCCAGCAGCGCCATCAGGGGACCAAGCACAGATACGCAGTATTTT. Variable domain in full (rest from reference TRBV11-2 and TRBJ2-3): EAGVAQSPRYKIIEKRQSVAFWCNPISGHATLYWYQQILGQGPKLLIQFQNNGVVDDSQLPKDRFSAERLKGVDSTLKIQPAKLEDSAVYLCASSAIRGPSTDTQYFGPGTRLTVL.

This chain links TRBV15 with TRBJ1-3; D call uncertain. CDR3 length equals 13 residues. Germline V gene data show CDR1 as LNHNV and CDR2 as YYDKDF (reference sequence). Trimming pared 5 bases from V and 4 bases from J, leaving 9 bases between. The CDR3 loop reads CATSGNRGNTIYF. The DNA for the CDR3 is TGTGCCACCAGCGGGAACAGAGGAAACACCATATATTTT.

This clonotype was found many times. V is TRBV29-1 and J is TRBJ2-3, with 7 positions matching TRBD1. The CDR3 loop spans 14 amino acids. Germline V lookup: CDR1 SQVTM, CDR2 ANQGSEA. The J segment lost 0 bases and the V segment lost 4 bases, leaving 4 bases of the junction unmatched. The CDR3 DNA sequence: TGCAGCGTTGGGGACAGCTACAGCACAGATACGCAGTATTTT. It yields the protein CSVGDSYSTDTQYF.

The table lists this clonotype with many counts. This sequence joins TRBV7-2 and TRBJ2-7, with D tentatively TRBD2 (5 bases). Germline V gene lookup returns CDR1 SGHTA and CDR2 FQGNSA. V was trimmed by 5 bases and J by 7 bases, leaving 18 bases between them. The CDR3 loop spans 14 amino acids. The chain's CDR3 is CASSPDYFLREQYF. The CDR3 DNA reads TGTGCCAGCAGCCCAGACTATTTCCTAAGGGAGCAGTACTTC.

J is TRBJ2-5 and V is TRBV11-2; weak D call: TRBD2 (6 bases). Trimming removed 1 base from V and 4 bases from J, with 13 bases in between. The CDR3 extends over 15 amino acids. Looked up from germline, CDR1 is SGHAT and CDR2 is FQNNGV. The CDR3 protein is CASSLAGGVRETQYF. CDR3 bases: TGTGCCAGCAGCTTAGCCGGGGGTGTGAGAGAGACCCAGTACTTC.

This clonotype was seen repeatedly, ten times or more. The chain has TRBV20-1 and TRBJ2-5; D is unclear. From germline, CDR1 is DFQATT and CDR2 SNEGSKA (reference sequence). The V gene lost 0 bases and the J gene lost 13 bases, with 18 bases spanning the gap. This CDR3 region has 13 residues. Here the CDR3 reads CSARDSGPRILYF. Written as DNA, the CDR3 is TGCAGTGCTAGAGATTCGGGTCCCAGGATTCTGTACTTC.

J is TRBJ2-3 and V is TRBV11-3, with 12 bases that match TRBD2. There are 18 residues in the CDR3. Trimming at V came to 2 bases and at J to 1 base, leaving 7 bases not matched to a gene. CDR1 and CDR2 from the germline V gene are SGHNT and YENEEA. CDR3 nucleotides: TGTGCCAGCAGCTTAAAGACTAGCGGGAGCGGTGGCACAGATACGCAGTATTTT. This codes for CASSLKTSGSGGTDTQYF.

Many counts were recorded for this clonotype. This rearrangement joins TRBV20-1 to TRBJ2-2, with 9 bases fitting TRBD1. The germline V gene encodes CDR1 DFQATT and CDR2 SNEGSKA (reference sequence). J lost 1 base, V lost 6 bases, and 3 bases had no gene match. This CDR3 contains 14 residues. Here the CDR3 reads CSAAGQGNTGELFF. CDR3 nucleotide sequence: TGCAGTGCCGCGGGACAGGGGAACACCGGGGAGCTGTTTTTT.

The chain has TRBV7-9 and TRBJ2-3, with a tentative D call TRBD1 (6 bases). V was trimmed by 5 bases and J by 8 bases, leaving 23 bases between them. Germline CDR1 and CDR2: SEHNR and FQNEAQ (reference sequence). The CDR3 runs to 16 residues. The CDR3 loop reads CASSPFTQTGRGTQYF. CDR3 nucleotides: TGTGCCAGCAGCCCTTTTACTCAGACAGGCAGAGGTACGCAGTATTTT. Full variable domain (remainder filled in from reference TRBV7-9 and TRBJ2-3): DTGVSQNPRHKITKRGQNVTFRCDPISEHNRLYWYRQTLGQGPEFLTYFQNEAQLEKSRLLSDRFSAERPKGSFSTLEIQRTEQGDSAMYLCASSPFTQTGRGTQYFGPGTRLTVL.

This clonotype was observed many times. CDR3 residues: CASSPRDRETHGYTF. In nucleotides, the CDR3 is TGTGCCAGCAGCCCCCGGGACAGGGAGACTCATGGCTACACCTTC. V is TRBV7-8 and J is TRBJ1-2, with 9 bases lining up with TRBD1. This CDR3 has 15 residues. J lost 6 bases, V lost 5 bases, and 10 bases had no gene match. CDR1 and CDR2 from the germline V gene are SGHVS and FQNEAQ.

In its sample, this clonotype was seen many times. J is TRBJ2-1 and V is TRBV5-1; 7 bases align to TRBD1. After removal of 5 bases from V and 1 base from J, the junction contained 9 bases not matched to a gene. The CDR3 covers 16 residues. In germline, CDR1 is SGHRS, CDR2 YFSETQ. CDR3 bases: TGCGCCAGCAGTCCAGGGACAGCTGATTCCTACAATGAGCAGTTCTTC. It codes for CASSPGTADSYNEQFF. The entire variable domain, with the rest obtained from reference TRBV5-1 and TRBJ2-1, is as follows: KAGVTQTPRYLIKTRGQQVTLSCSPISGHRSVSWYQQTPGQGLQFLFEYFSETQRNKGNFPGRFSGRQFSNSRSEMNVSTLELGDSALYLCASSPGTADSYNEQFFGPGTRLTVL.

This clonotype was recorded many times. The genes are TRBV4-2 and TRBJ2-3; 10 nucleotides agree with TRBD2. CDR3 length: 15 residues. With 4 bases clipped from V and 3 bases from J, the junction kept 4 bases outside the gene matches. Germline V CDR1 and CDR2: LGHNA, YNFKEQ. The CDR3 protein is CASSLGLAETDTQYF. CDR3 DNA sequence: TGTGCCAGCAGCCTCGGACTAGCGGAAACAGATACGCAGTATTTT.

This clonotype was seen repeatedly, ten times or more. Here the CDR3 DNA reads TGTGCCTGGAGTTTAACTAGCCGCCAATACGAGCAGTACTTC. It codes for CAWSLTSRQYEQYF. The chain carries TRBV30 and TRBJ2-7, with TRBD2 as a possible D gene (6 bases). There are 14 residues in the CDR3. The V and J ends lost 2 bases and 4 bases respectively, with 15 bases between them. Germline V gene data show CDR1 as GTSNPN and CDR2 as SVGIG (reference sequence).

The sample holds many counts of this clonotype. The chain couples TRBV29-1 to TRBJ1-6; perhaps TRBD1 as D (6 bases). V gave up 6 bases and J gave up 2 bases, with 8 bases separating them. Germline V gives CDR1 SQVTM, CDR2 ANQGSEA. The CDR3 extends over 13 amino acids. CDR3 DNA: TGCAGCGTGGGGGACACCTATAATTCACCCCTCCACTTT. Translating gives CSVGDTYNSPLHF.

The table lists this clonotype with many counts. V is TRBV6-1 and J is TRBJ2-1, with 10 bases matching TRBD2. CDR1 is MNHNS, CDR2 SASEGT, per germline. CDR3 size: 17 residues. Germline trimming cut 5 bases from V and 8 bases from J; bases unmatched to any gene: 15. DNA for the CDR3: TGTGCCAGCAGTTTGACGGGACTAGCGTTCGGGGTGGATGAGCAGTTCTTC. It is translated as CASSLTGLAFGVDEQFF.

This clonotype was observed at least ten times. The rearrangement joins TRBV3-1 to TRBJ2-7; 12 nucleotides align to TRBD1. V trimming: 3 bases; J trimming: 6 bases; junction bases outside the gene matches: 3. From germline, CDR1 is LGHDT and CDR2 YNNKEL (reference sequence). The CDR3 contains 14 residues. CDR3 sequence (DNA): TGTGCCAGCAGCCAGGGGGACAGGGGGCTCGAGCAGTACTTC. It encodes CASSQGDRGLEQYF.

This clonotype has a handful of counts. The chain has TRBV10-3 and TRBJ2-7; D perhaps matches TRBD1 (5 bases). CDR3 length: 13 residues. Trimming removed 3 bases from V and 5 bases from J, with 11 bases in between. Germline values: CDR1 ENHRY, CDR2 SYGVKD. This CDR3 reads CAISETGTHEQYF. The CDR3 DNA is TGTGCCATCAGTGAAACAGGAACCCACGAGCAGTACTTC.

V and J are TRBV2 and TRBJ1-2; perhaps TRBD1 as D (5 bases). The CDR3 extends over 12 amino acids. V gave up 9 bases and J gave up 3 bases, with 11 bases separating them. The germline V gene encodes CDR1 SNHLY and CDR2 FYNNEI. The CDR3 nucleotides read TGTGCCAGAACCGGGACCTACTATGGCTACACCTTC. It translates to CARTGTYYGYTF.

This clonotype has a count of ten or more. The V call is TRBV9, the J call TRBJ1-1; D is ambiguous. The length of the CDR3 is 14 residues. V was trimmed by 2 bases and J by 1 base, leaving 9 bases between them. CDR1 is SGDLS and CDR2 is YYNGEE in the germline V gene. The DNA for the CDR3 is TGTGCCAGCAGCGTCCAGACGGGGAACACTGAAGCTTTCTTT. This gives the protein CASSVQTGNTEAFF. The entire variable domain, with the rest obtained from reference TRBV9 and TRBJ1-1, is as follows: DSGVTQTPKHLITATGQRVTLRCSPRSGDLSVYWYQQSLDQGLQFLIQYYNGEERAKGNILERFSAQQFPDLHSELNLSSLELGDSALYFCASSVQTGNTEAFFGQGTRLTVV.

In this sample, this clonotype turned up a few times. The CDR3 spells CSATTGTYGYTF. The CDR3 nucleotides are TGCAGTGCAACGACAGGGACCTATGGCTACACCTTC. J is TRBJ1-2 and V is TRBV20-1; 7 nucleotides align to TRBD1. The V segment lost 6 bases and the J segment 4 bases; nucleotides outside the gene matches: 5. Germline V gene lookup returns CDR1 DFQATT and CDR2 SNEGSKA (reference sequence). This CDR3 contains 12 residues.

This chain links TRBV4-1 with TRBJ2-5; 8 bases fit TRBD2. Looked up from germline, CDR1 is MGHRA and CDR2 is YSYEKL. The junction had 12 bases not matched to a gene; V was cut back by 8 bases and J by 4 bases. The CDR3 is 15 amino acids. The CDR3 nucleotides read TGCGCCAGCGGAAGGCTCGCGGGAGGTCTAGAGACCCAGTACTTC. Its protein product is CASGRLAGGLETQYF.

This clonotype was seen many times. The chain couples TRBV20-1 to TRBJ1-6; D unclear. Trimming removed 3 bases from V and 1 base from J, with 10 bases in between. CDR1 DFQATT and CDR2 SNEGSKA come from the germline V gene (reference sequence). The CDR3 is made up of 15 amino acids. In DNA, the CDR3 is TGCAGTGCTAGTCCCCAAGGGTCCTATAATTCACCCCTCCACTTT. It encodes CSASPQGSYNSPLHF.

This clonotype was seen a handful of times. The V call is TRBV7-9, the J call TRBJ2-1; 11 nucleotides agree with TRBD1. The germline V gene encodes CDR1 SEHNR and CDR2 FQNEAQ (reference sequence). The trim removed 5 bases at V and 10 bases at J, leaving 1 base unmatched. The CDR3 has 12 residues. CDR3 DNA: TGTGCCAGCAGCCGGACAGGGGGCGAGCAGTTCTTC. Amino acids: CASSRTGGEQFF.

This clonotype was seen many times. This chain uses TRBV18 with TRBJ2-1; 10 nucleotides agree with TRBD2. V lost 5 bases to trimming and J lost 9 bases; unmatched junction nucleotides: 10. The CDR3 loop spans 15 amino acids. Looked up from germline, CDR1 is KGHSH and CDR2 is LQKENI. CDR3 nucleotide sequence: TGTGCCAGCTCATCCCCAGCGGGAGGGCCCGGTGAGCAGTTCTTC. As protein: CASSSPAGGPGEQFF.

The chain recombines TRBV11-2 with TRBJ2-3, with 8 positions matching TRBD2. Looked up from germline, CDR1 is SGHAT and CDR2 is FQNNGV. This CDR3 contains 15 residues. The J segment lost 4 bases and the V segment lost 0 bases, leaving 3 bases of the junction unmatched. CDR3 DNA: TGTGCCAGCAGCTTAGAGGCGGGGGGCTCAGATACGCAGTATTTT. It translates to CASSLEAGGSDTQYF.

The chain recombines TRBV28 with TRBJ2-5; 14 positions agree with TRBD2. J gave up 5 bases and V 3 bases, and 5 bases lay outside the gene matches. Germline CDR1 is MDHEN and CDR2 is SYDVKM. The CDR3 runs 16 residues. CDR3: CASSLRLAGGRETQYF. For the CDR3, the DNA is TGTGCCAGCAGTTTGAGACTAGCGGGAGGGAGGGAGACCCAGTACTTC.

The rearrangement joins TRBV19 to TRBJ2-1, with 9 bases matching TRBD2. CDR1 is LNHDA, CDR2 SQIVND, per germline (reference sequence). The CDR3 length is 12 residues. J lost 14 bases, V lost 6 bases, and 8 bases had no gene match. DNA for the CDR3: TGTGCCAGTAGGGGGTCGGCGGGGGGGGAGTTCTTC. Translated, it gives CASRGSAGGEFF. Based on the CDR3 plus reference TRBV19 and TRBJ2-1, the full variable domain is DGGITQSPKYLFRKEGQNVTLSCEQNLNHDAMYWYRQDPGQGLRLIYYSQIVNDFQKGDIAEGYSVSREKKESFPLTVTSAQKNPTAFYLCASRGSAGGEFFGPGTRLTVL.

At least ten counts were recorded for this clonotype. This sequence joins TRBV6-1 and TRBJ1-5; the D gene is possibly TRBD1 (5 bases). Germline V gives CDR1 MNHNS, CDR2 SASEGT. Between the trimmed V and J ends, which lost 4 bases and 2 bases, there was a span of 12 bases. The CDR3 spans 15 residues. This CDR3 is CASSVEGNGNQPQHF. Here the CDR3 DNA reads TGTGCCAGCAGTGTTGAGGGGAATGGCAATCAGCCCCAGCATTTT.

The chain couples TRBV4-2 to TRBJ2-7, with 7 bases matching TRBD1. V dropped 0 bases and J dropped 7; count of bases not matched to a gene: 12. The CDR3 is 16 amino acids. Per germline, CDR1 LGHNA and CDR2 YNFKEQ. In DNA form, the CDR3 reads TGTGCCAGCAGCCAAGATCGCACAGGGGCAATCAATGAGCAGTACTTC. This translates into CASSQDRTGAINEQYF.